A single sample is the source of the 31 T cell receptor beta chains below, sequenced in a study of cytomegalovirus exposure and HLA in healthy donors. The PCR was carried out with 60 Vbeta primers and 13 Jbeta primers. Generated by immunoSEQ multiplex PCR, the TCRdb table keeps only in-frame clones and is missing some. The data hold fewer than 300,000 clones, with about four fifths observed a single time. Sequences were obtained from PBMCs. The receptors derive from a girl aged 2-10 years in good health and CMV-seronegative.

The chain links TRBV9 to TRBJ2-3; 16 bases line up with TRBD2. The CDR3 contains 19 residues. J gave up 3 bases and V 0 bases, and 7 bases lay outside the gene matches. CDR1 and CDR2 (germline): SGDLS, YYNGEE. CDR3 sequence reads: CASSVEGTSGGVVTDTQYF. The CDR3 DNA reads as TGTGCCAGCAGCGTAGAGGGGACTAGCGGGGGGGTTGTGACAGATACGCAGTATTTT.

The chain recombines TRBV28 with TRBJ2-1, with TRBD1 matching over 7 bases. J gave up 8 bases and V 6 bases, and 13 bases lay outside the gene matches. Germline V gene data show CDR1 as MDHEN and CDR2 as SYDVKM. CDR3 length: 15 residues. The CDR3 DNA follows: TGTGCCAGCAGCCTGGACGGGACAGCTATTCATGAGCAGTTCTTC. Protein sequence: CASSLDGTAIHEQFF.

This clone was picked up one time. The J gene is TRBJ2-5, the V gene TRBV5-4; TRBD1 agrees at 8 bases. From germline, CDR1 is SGHNT and CDR2 YYREEE (reference sequence). The CDR3 is 11 residues long. Trimming took 2 bases from V and 14 from J; bases not matched to a gene: 5. CDR3 nucleotide sequence: TGTGCCAGCAGCTTTCAGGGGGCAGAATACTTC. Its translation is CASSFQGAEYF.

The chain uses TRBV6-6 and TRBJ1-4; maybe TRBD1 (6 bases). Trimming cost V 2 bases and J 0 bases, with 10 bases left between them. Per germline, CDR1 MNHNY and CDR2 SVGAGI (reference sequence). This CDR3 has 16 amino acids. CDR3 nucleotide sequence: TGTGCCAGCAGTTACCTCCAGGGGACAACTAATGAAAAACTGTTTTTT. Protein sequence: CASSYLQGTTNEKLFF.

The chain has TRBV5-4 and TRBJ2-1; D possibly corresponds to TRBD1 (6 bases). Trimming pared 5 bases from V and 9 bases from J, leaving 9 bases between. The V gene's germline CDR1 is SGHNT and CDR2 YYREEE (reference sequence). The CDR3 totals 11 residues. The CDR3 DNA reads TGTGCCAGCAGTTGGGGGCCTGAGCAGTTCTTC. Protein product: CASSWGPEQFF.

The chain couples TRBV28 to TRBJ1-1, with 10 nucleotides matching TRBD1. Germline CDR1 MDHEN, CDR2 SYDVKM. With 1 base clipped from V and 5 bases from J, the junction kept 13 bases outside the gene matches. This CDR3 contains 18 residues. CDR3 amino acids: CASSLSTGTGVWGTEAFF. The CDR3 region has the DNA TGTGCCAGCAGTTTATCCACCGGGACAGGGGTTTGGGGGACTGAAGCTTTCTTT.

The genes are TRBV7-9 and TRBJ1-2; 9 nucleotides line up with TRBD1. The germline gives CDR1 SEHNR, CDR2 FQNEAQ (reference sequence). The V and J ends lost 3 bases and 2 bases, in that order; junction bases with no gene match: 7. The length of the CDR3 is 16 residues. The CDR3 DNA sequence: TGTGCCAGCAGCTTGGGGTCCGGACAGGGGAACTATGGCTACACCTTC. Protein: CASSLGSGQGNYGYTF.

The chain carries TRBV29-1 and TRBJ1-4, with 9 bases aligning to TRBD1. The CDR3 runs 16 residues. Germline V gene data show CDR1 as SQVTM and CDR2 as ANQGSEA. With 4 bases clipped from V and 1 base from J, the junction kept 7 bases outside the gene matches. The CDR3 here is CSVATGGLRTNEKLFF. The CDR3 region has the DNA TGCAGCGTTGCGACAGGGGGATTGCGAACTAATGAAAAACTGTTTTTT.

The V call is TRBV7-2, the J call TRBJ2-7; weak D call: TRBD1 (7 bases). Germline CDR1 is SGHTA and CDR2 is FQGNSA. The germline V and J ends were trimmed by 2 bases and 1 base, with 21 bases remaining between them. The CDR3 consists of 18 residues. As DNA, the CDR3 is TGTGCCAGCAGCTTAATAGGGCCTGGAGGGGGCTTATCCTACGAGCAGTACTTC. Amino acids: CASSLIGPGGGLSYEQYF.

This clone was found a few times. The V gene is TRBV19, the J gene TRBJ2-1; 7 bases fit TRBD2. This CDR3 is built from 16 residues. The V gene end was trimmed by 7 bases and the J gene end by 0 bases; junction bases not matched to a gene: 9. The germline gives CDR1 LNHDA, CDR2 SQIVND (reference sequence). The CDR3 region is CASTLGGGVSYNEQFF. The CDR3 DNA follows: TGTGCCAGTACTTTGGGGGGAGGGGTCTCCTACAATGAGCAGTTCTTC.

Only one count was recorded for this clone. V gene TRBV2 combines with J gene TRBJ2-3; the match to TRBD1 covers 8 bases. Unmatched junction bases numbered 6, after V lost 11 bases and J lost 2 bases. This CDR3 is built from 13 residues. Germline CDR1 reads SNHLY; CDR2 reads FYNNEI. CDR3 region: CAGDRGYTDTQYF. The CDR3 nucleotides are TGTGCCGGCGACAGGGGATACACAGATACGCAGTATTTT.

The chain has TRBV18 and TRBJ1-1, with D tentatively TRBD1 (6 bases). CDR3 length: 17 residues. Germline loops: CDR1 KGHSH, CDR2 LQKENI. V was cut by 0 bases and J by 3 bases, with 17 bases left in between. CDR3 in amino acids: CASSPPGIWGRDTEAFF. The CDR3 DNA sequence: TGTGCCAGCTCACCACCGGGGATTTGGGGGCGAGACACTGAAGCTTTCTTT.

The genes are TRBV9 and TRBJ2-7; TRBD1 matches 10 bases. From germline, CDR1 is SGDLS and CDR2 YYNGEE. The CDR3 is made up of 17 amino acids. V gave up 0 bases and J gave up 3 bases; unmatched junction bases: 9. The chain's CDR3 is CASSVGLGTGDGYEQYF. CDR3 DNA: TGTGCCAGCAGCGTAGGTCTCGGGACAGGGGACGGCTACGAGCAGTACTTC. Full variable domain (remainder filled in from reference TRBV9 and TRBJ2-7): DSGVTQTPKHLITATGQRVTLRCSPRSGDLSVYWYQQSLDQGLQFLIQYYNGEERAKGNILERFSAQQFPDLHSELNLSSLELGDSALYFCASSVGLGTGDGYEQYFGPGTRLTVT.

The chain recombines TRBV7-8 with TRBJ1-5; possibly TRBD1 for D (5 bases). Trimming cost V 2 bases and J 1 base, with 18 bases left between them. Germline loops: CDR1 SGHVS, CDR2 FQNEAQ. The CDR3 extends over 18 amino acids. This CDR3 is CASSLYAGRSRSNQPQHF. CDR3 DNA sequence: TGTGCCAGCAGCTTATATGCAGGGCGGTCCAGAAGCAATCAGCCCCAGCATTTT.

The chain employs TRBV7-8 and TRBJ2-1, with 9 bases aligning to TRBD2. V was clipped by 5 bases and J by 2 bases; unmatched bases: 4. The CDR3 totals 15 residues. The germline gives CDR1 SGHVS, CDR2 FQNEAQ. For the CDR3, the DNA is TGTGCCAGCAGCCTTCGACTAGCGGCCTACAATGAGCAGTTCTTC. Its protein is CASSLRLAAYNEQFF.

The CDR3 DNA sequence: TGCGCCAGCAGCTCAGGCGGGGCAACGGGGGGCTACACCTTC. Amino acids: CASSSGGATGGYTF. V and J are TRBV5-1 and TRBJ1-2, with a possible D match to TRBD1 (5 bases). Trimming took off 3 bases at V and 8 bases at J, with 17 bases between the two ends. Looked up from germline, CDR1 is SGHRS and CDR2 is YFSETQ. The CDR3 runs 14 residues.

The V and J genes are TRBV28 and TRBJ2-7; D is uncertain. The CDR3 spans 11 residues. Germline CDR1 and CDR2: MDHEN and SYDVKM. The ends were cut back, 8 bases at V and 3 bases at J, with 8 bases in the middle. The CDR3 DNA follows: TGTGCCAGCCTCGCGAACTACGAGCAGTACTTC. This translates into CASLANYEQYF.

The chain combines TRBV6-5 with TRBJ1-5, with no clear D. The germline V gene encodes CDR1 MNHEY and CDR2 SVGAGI. V lost 0 bases and J lost 5, with 14 bases in between. The CDR3 loop spans 16 amino acids. CDR3 protein: CASSYSHPGNYQPQHF. CDR3 DNA: TGTGCCAGCAGTTACTCCCATCCGGGAAACTATCAGCCCCAGCATTTT.

V is TRBV30 and J is TRBJ2-1, with D perhaps matching TRBD1 (5 bases). Trimming removed 5 bases from V and 0 bases from J, with 14 bases in between. The CDR3 extends over 15 amino acids. Germline-derived CDR1 and CDR2 are GTSNPN and SVGIG (reference sequence). CDR3 nucleotide sequence: TGTGCCTGGGGTACAAGGGGTAGCTCCTACAATGAGCAGTTCTTC. Amino acids: CAWGTRGSSYNEQFF.

The rearrangement joins TRBV25-1 to TRBJ2-1; 9 bases agree with TRBD2. This CDR3 region has 18 residues. Germline V gives CDR1 MGHDK, CDR2 SYGVNS. After removal of 5 bases from V and 0 bases from J, the junction contained 11 bases not matched to a gene. The CDR3: CASSKLQTSGSSYNEQFF. CDR3 in DNA: TGTGCCAGCAGTAAACTTCAGACTAGCGGAAGCTCCTACAATGAGCAGTTCTTC.

The rearrangement links TRBV19 to TRBJ2-1, with D maybe TRBD1 (6 bases). The germline CDR1 and CDR2 sequences are LNHDA and SQIVND (reference sequence). CDR3 length: 15 residues. Between the trimmed V and J ends, which lost 7 bases and 8 bases, there was a span of 21 bases. This CDR3 reads CASTPTGSEFDEQFF. The CDR3 DNA reads TGTGCCAGTACGCCCACAGGGTCCGAATTCGATGAGCAGTTCTTC.

For the CDR3, the DNA is TGTGCCAGCGCGGAGCTAGGGACAGGGCTACACACAGATACGCAGTATTTT. Translating gives CASAELGTGLHTDTQYF. The chain couples TRBV27 to TRBJ2-3, with TRBD1 matching over 9 bases. The length of the CDR3 is 17 residues. J gave up 2 bases and V 8 bases, and 14 bases lay outside the gene matches. Germline-derived CDR1 and CDR2 are MNHEY and SMNVEV (reference sequence).

The CDR3 nucleotides are TGTGCCAGCAGTTTGAACGGTCCCGCTGTCACAGATACGCAGTATTTT. It translates to CASSLNGPAVTDTQYF. The V gene is TRBV28, the J gene TRBJ2-3; D unresolved. CDR3 length: 16 amino acids. Germline V gives CDR1 MDHEN, CDR2 SYDVKM. The germline V and J ends were trimmed by 3 bases and 2 bases, with 15 bases remaining between them.

In its sample, this clone was seen once. Sequence at one end of the junction differs from germline and may be a read error. Other DNA sequences in this specimen translate into the identical CDR3. The V gene is TRBV7-9, the J gene TRBJ1-2, with D possibly being TRBD1 (5 bases). Germline V gene lookup returns CDR1 SEHNR and CDR2 FQNEAQ (reference sequence). This CDR3 has 13 residues. CDR3 sequence (DNA): TGTTCCAGCAGCTTGGGGGGGAGCTATGGCTACACCTTC. Translating gives CSSSLGGSYGYTF.

The rearrangement joins TRBV9 to TRBJ1-4; the D gene is possibly TRBD1 (6 bases). Germline V gives CDR1 SGDLS, CDR2 YYNGEE. Trimming cost V 3 bases and J 6 bases, with 21 bases left between them. The CDR3 runs to 17 residues. CDR3 sequence: CASSGGDTVFMDEKLFF. The CDR3, as DNA: TGTGCCAGCAGCGGAGGGGACACAGTCTTCATGGATGAAAAACTGTTTTTT. The full variable domain, rest sourced from reference TRBV9 and TRBJ1-4, is DSGVTQTPKHLITATGQRVTLRCSPRSGDLSVYWYQQSLDQGLQFLIQYYNGEERAKGNILERFSAQQFPDLHSELNLSSLELGDSALYFCASSGGDTVFMDEKLFFGSGTQLSVL.

The CDR3 DNA sequence: TGTGCCAGCAGCCCACAGCTCTACTATGGCTACACCTTC. Its translation: CASSPQLYYGYTF. This chain connects TRBV2 to TRBJ1-2; the D is unclear. This CDR3 comprises 13 residues. CDR1 and CDR2 from the germline V gene are SNHLY and FYNNEI. V lost 6 bases to trimming and J lost 3 bases, with 11 bases between them.

The chain has TRBV5-4 and TRBJ2-2, with TRBD1 matching over 7 bases. Germline CDR1 reads SGHNT; CDR2 reads YYREEE (reference sequence). This CDR3 region has 14 residues. V gave up 3 bases and J gave up 8 bases; unmatched junction bases: 7. In nucleotides, the CDR3 is TGTGCCAGCAGCTCCAGACAGGGTACGGGGGAGCTGTTTTTT. Its translation: CASSSRQGTGELFF.

The V gene is TRBV21-1, the J gene TRBJ1-2; TRBD1 is the table's D call and was not checked against the DNA. TRBV21-1 is listed as a pseudogene. The CDR3 sequence is 12 residues long. The CDR3 reads CASNTGGGGYTF. CDR3 DNA sequence: TGTGCCAGCAACACAGGGGGCGGCGGCTACACCTTC.

The chain employs TRBV10-1 and TRBJ2-7; D may be TRBD2 (6 bases). CDR1 and CDR2 from the germline V gene are WNHNN and SYGVQD (reference sequence). Between the trimmed V and J ends, which lost 4 bases and 2 bases, there was a span of 12 bases. The CDR3 has 14 residues. In DNA, the CDR3 is TGCGCCAGCAGTGCTGCGGGAACCCCCTACGAGCAGTACTTC. Translated: CASSAAGTPYEQYF.

The rearrangement links TRBV6-6 to TRBJ2-7, with D perhaps TRBD2 (5 bases). The CDR3 sequence is 13 residues long. V lost 7 bases and J lost 1, with 11 bases in between. Germline V CDR1 and CDR2: MNHNY, SVGAGI (reference sequence). The chain's CDR3 is CASTAGLSYEQYF. The CDR3 DNA reads as TGTGCCAGCACGGCGGGTCTTTCCTACGAGCAGTACTTC.

V and J are TRBV9 and TRBJ2-3; the match to TRBD2 covers 7 bases. There are 16 residues in the CDR3. Per germline, CDR1 SGDLS and CDR2 YYNGEE. The junction had 10 bases not matched to a gene; V was cut back by 1 base and J by 5 bases. In nucleotides, the CDR3 is TGTGCCAGCAGCGTAAGAGTGGGGGGGAGTGAAGATACGCAGTATTTT. Amino acid sequence: CASSVRVGGSEDTQYF.